This entry is about one T cell receptor (beta chain). This sample is part of a study of blood T cell repertoires in COVID-19. As for the study in general: Italy, Spain and the United States were the sources of the convalescent and acute COVID-19 samples. PBMCs, B-cell-depleted T cells, or T cells were the source of the cDNA or gDNA that made up the material.

In the original processing: Reference gene primer amplification in the assay estimated nucleated cell counts. Using immunoSEQ multiplex PCR, the repertoire was profiled, and TCRdb retains in-frame clones only, with some absent. D and trimming come from the DNA, and the V and J calls and clone size come from that table. The table lists 300,000 to 350,000 clones, about 90% of them singletons, with roughly 6.6% in the top ten. Germline-derived CDR1 and CDR2 are MGHDK and SYGVNS. CDR3 length: 14 amino acids. The V gene end was trimmed by 7 bases and the J gene end by 3 bases; junction bases not matched to a gene: 5. Followed longitudinally, the Seattle patients had been enrolled during active infection.

The sample was peripheral blood. This TCR was recovered from a woman aged 70-85 years with COVID-19, enrolled during active disease. The rearrangement uses TRBV25-1 and TRBJ2-3; 9 nucleotides agree with TRBD2. CDR3 residues: CASTLAGMTDTQYF. Written as DNA, the CDR3 is TGTGCCAGCACCCTAGCGGGGATGACAGATACGCAGTATTTT.